Listed here are 24 T cell receptor beta chains from one sample, sequenced in a study of blood T cell repertoires in COVID-19. Some clones are missing from TCRdb's copy, which holds only in-frame ones; the method was immunoSEQ multiplex PCR. The sample shows some 230,000 clones, around 89% of them seen only once. The specimen was PBMCs or T cells enriched from blood (not recorded which). Receptors were obtained from a woman aged 18-30 years in a cohort exposed to, infected with or recovered from COVID-19 (not recorded which).

V is TRBV5-4 and J is TRBJ2-3, with D maybe TRBD2 (5 bases). V lost 4 bases, J lost 0 bases, and 9 bases lay in between. The CDR3 is 14 residues long. Germline CDR1 is SGHNT and CDR2 is YYREEE (reference sequence). The CDR3 region is CASSPDSSTDTQYF. CDR3 bases: TGTGCCAGCAGCCCGGACTCTAGCACAGATACGCAGTATTTT.

V usage is TRBV7-6 and J usage is TRBJ2-2; tentatively, D is TRBD2 (6 bases). Trimming took 4 bases from V and 5 from J, leaving 17 bases between them. Germline lookup yields CDR1 SGHVS and CDR2 FNYEAQ. The CDR3 is 16 residues long. CDR3 sequence (DNA): TGTGCCAGCAGCTCCAGGTTGACGGGGAGGACCGGGGAGCTGTTTTTT. The encoded protein is CASSSRLTGRTGELFF.

The chain recombines TRBV6-4 with TRBJ1-4; TRBD1 agrees at 9 bases. The V gene end was trimmed by 2 bases and the J gene end by 4 bases; junction bases not matched to a gene: 17. This CDR3 comprises 20 residues. CDR1 MRHNA and CDR2 SNTAGT come from the germline V gene. The CDR3 coding sequence is TGTGCCAGCAGTGACCGGGACAGGGCTGAGGACATTTTATTTAATGAAAAACTGTTTTTT. Protein product: CASSDRDRAEDILFNEKLFF.

This chain joins TRBV7-9 and TRBJ2-3, with 12 bases aligning to TRBD2. The V gene end was trimmed by 1 base and the J gene end by 6 bases; junction bases not matched to a gene: 5. Germline V CDR1 and CDR2: SEHNR, FQNEAQ (reference sequence). The CDR3 spans 16 residues. The CDR3 reads CASSLELAGGPDTQYF. The CDR3 coding sequence is TGTGCCAGCAGCTTAGAACTAGCGGGGGGCCCCGATACGCAGTATTTT.

The chain carries TRBV11-3 and TRBJ1-1; tentatively, D is TRBD1 (6 bases). Germline V gene sequence: CDR1 SGHNT, CDR2 YENEEA. V dropped 5 bases and J dropped 6 bases, with 13 bases sitting between them. The CDR3 is 13 residues long. This CDR3 reads CASSRGGRAEAFF. The CDR3 DNA follows: TGTGCCAGCAGCCGGGGGGGCAGGGCTGAAGCTTTCTTT.

As concerns this clone: This same CDR3 is encoded by further DNA sequences in the sample. The chain recombines TRBV3-1 (or the pseudogene TRBV3-2) with TRBJ1-2; D is unclear. Trimming took off 1 base at V and 2 bases at J, with 8 bases between the two ends. Germline V gene data show CDR1 as LGHDT and CDR2 as YNNKEL (reference sequence). The length of the CDR3 is 14 residues. The CDR3 DNA reads as TGTGCCAGCAGCCAAGGCGCAGGCAACTATGGCTACACCTTC. This gives the protein CASSQGAGNYGYTF.

This clone came up once. Here the CDR3 reads CATRGLAGGNEQFF. The CDR3 bases are TGTGCCACGAGGGGTCTAGCGGGAGGCAATGAGCAGTTCTTC. The chain links TRBV19 to TRBJ2-1, with 11 bases matching TRBD2. Per the germline V gene, CDR1 is LNHDA and CDR2 is SQIVND (reference sequence). The CDR3 runs to 14 residues. V lost 10 bases, J lost 6 bases, and 8 bases stayed unmatched. The variable domain in full, completed from reference TRBV19 and TRBJ2-1, reads DGGITQSPKYLFRKEGQNVTLSCEQNLNHDAMYWYRQDPGQGLRLIYYSQIVNDFQKGDIAEGYSVSREKKESFPLTVTSAQKNPTAFYLCATRGLAGGNEQFFGPGTRLTVL.

This clone came up once. The rearrangement links TRBV18 to TRBJ1-1; D remains unclear. CDR3 length equals 16 residues. The V gene's germline CDR1 is KGHSH and CDR2 LQKENI. Trimming took 6 bases from V and 0 from J, leaving 17 bases between them. The CDR3 is CASSSTPGYMNTEAFF. The CDR3 DNA reads TGTGCCAGCTCCTCTACCCCAGGATACATGAACACTGAAGCTTTCTTT.

The CDR3 sequence is CASSLGTSGGQNIQYF. The CDR3, as DNA: TGTGCCAGCAGCTTAGGGACTAGCGGGGGACAAAACATTCAGTACTTC. V gene TRBV7-2 combines with J gene TRBJ2-4; the match to TRBD2 covers 13 bases. Germline CDR1 reads SGHTA; CDR2 reads FQGNSA. V shed 1 base, J shed 5 bases, and the junction held 2 bases outside the gene matches. The CDR3 loop spans 16 amino acids.

The V and J genes are TRBV3-1 (or the pseudogene TRBV3-2) and TRBJ2-1; TRBD1 might be the D (6 bases). CDR3 length: 15 residues. The V gene lost 4 bases and the J gene lost 3 bases, with 13 bases spanning the gap. The germline gives CDR1 LGHDT, CDR2 YNNKEL (reference sequence). CDR3 nucleotides: TGTGCCAGCAGCCCACACAGGGAAATCTACAATGAGCAGTTCTTC. Its protein is CASSPHREIYNEQFF.

This clone was counted between two and nine times. The chain links TRBV4-2 to TRBJ2-7; D unclear. The germline V gene encodes CDR1 LGHNA and CDR2 YNFKEQ. V was clipped by 1 base and J by 2 bases, with 9 bases between them. This CDR3 spans 14 amino acids. This CDR3 reads CASSQAFSAYEQYF. Here the CDR3 DNA reads TGTGCCAGCAGCCAAGCCTTTTCGGCCTACGAGCAGTACTTC.

This chain joins TRBV10-1 and TRBJ2-2; D perhaps matches TRBD2 (6 bases). Germline values: CDR1 WNHNN, CDR2 SYGVQD (reference sequence). The CDR3 spans 14 residues. Trimming cost V 6 bases and J 5 bases, with 13 bases left between them. The CDR3 protein is CASRRELETGELFF. The CDR3 nucleotides read TGCGCCAGCAGACGGGAGTTGGAAACCGGGGAGCTGTTTTTT.

This chain connects TRBV4-1 to TRBJ2-7; unclear D gene. This CDR3 spans 16 amino acids. Germline CDR1 is MGHRA and CDR2 is YSYEKL. V lost 0 bases, J lost 2 bases, and 14 bases lay in between. The chain's CDR3 is CASSQDSLVGTYEQYF. The CDR3 DNA follows: TGCGCCAGCAGCCAAGATAGTCTAGTCGGTACCTACGAGCAGTACTTC.

The rearrangement joins TRBV11-2 to TRBJ2-2; perhaps TRBD2 as D (6 bases). The V end lost 3 bases, the J end lost 8 bases, and 13 bases lay between the germline ends. The CDR3 has 14 amino acids. Per the germline V gene, CDR1 is SGHAT and CDR2 is FQNNGV. This chain's CDR3 is CASSLSGLGGELFF. In nucleotides, the CDR3 is TGTGCCAGCAGCTTGTCGGGACTCGGGGGGGAGCTGTTTTTT. The entire variable domain, with the rest obtained from reference TRBV11-2 and TRBJ2-2, is as follows: EAGVAQSPRYKIIEKRQSVAFWCNPISGHATLYWYQQILGQGPKLLIQFQNNGVVDDSQLPKDRFSAERLKGVDSTLKIQPAKLEDSAVYLCASSLSGLGGELFFGEGSRLTVL.

V and J are TRBV27 and TRBJ1-1; D gene ambiguous. Germline-derived CDR1 and CDR2 are MNHEY and SMNVEV (reference sequence). The CDR3 consists of 13 residues. Trimming removed 4 bases at V and 3 bases at J, with 9 bases between. The chain's CDR3 is CASSSGDYTEAFF. CDR3 bases: TGTGCCAGCAGTTCGGGAGATTACACTGAAGCTTTCTTT.

The chain links TRBV24-1 to TRBJ2-2, with D possibly matching TRBD1 (5 bases). Germline values: CDR1 KGHDR, CDR2 SFDVKD. V shed 5 bases and J shed 6 bases, with 12 bases lying between them. The CDR3 consists of 14 residues. The CDR3 DNA is TGTGCCACCAGTGTCCAGGGTCCGGCCGGGGAGCTGTTTTTT. It specifies CATSVQGPAGELFF.

V gene TRBV7-8 combines with J gene TRBJ1-6; possibly TRBD1 for D (6 bases). V gave up 6 bases and J gave up 0 bases, with 15 bases separating them. Germline assignment: CDR1 SGHVS and CDR2 FQNEAQ. The CDR3 contains 17 residues. The DNA for the CDR3 is TGTGCCAGCAGTCCAGGGGTCTCGAGCTCCTATAATTCACCCCTCCACTTT. As protein: CASSPGVSSSYNSPLHF.

The V call is TRBV7-8, the J call TRBJ2-3; 7 positions match TRBD2. With 1 base clipped from V and 1 base from J, the junction kept 8 bases outside the gene matches. CDR1 SGHVS and CDR2 FQNEAQ come from the germline V gene. There are 17 residues in the CDR3. In DNA, the CDR3 is TGTGCCAGCAGCTTAGACCTCCGCGGGGGTCGCACAGATACGCAGTATTTT. Protein: CASSLDLRGGRTDTQYF.

CDR3 in amino acids: CASSRIKSSGGISYNEQFF. The CDR3 coding sequence is TGTGCCAGCAGCCGGATAAAGTCTAGCGGGGGGATATCCTACAATGAGCAGTTCTTC. This chain connects TRBV9 to TRBJ2-1, with 11 bases lining up with TRBD2. The trim removed 4 bases at V and 1 base at J, leaving 13 bases unmatched. This CDR3 is built from 19 residues. In germline, CDR1 is SGDLS, CDR2 YYNGEE.

The chain combines TRBV27 with TRBJ2-4; 9 nucleotides match TRBD2. CDR1 and CDR2 from the germline V gene are MNHEY and SMNVEV (reference sequence). There are 15 residues in the CDR3. V gave up 4 bases and J gave up 6 bases; unmatched junction bases: 7. DNA for the CDR3: TGTGCCAGCAGTTGGGCGGGAGGGCCCGTAAACATTCAGTACTTC. Translating gives CASSWAGGPVNIQYF.

This clone was picked up one time. The chain recombines TRBV6-5 with TRBJ1-4, with 9 bases that match TRBD1. The V segment lost 1 base and the J segment 5 bases; nucleotides outside the gene matches: 5. The length of the CDR3 is 16 residues. From germline, CDR1 is MNHEY and CDR2 SVGAGI. CDR3 amino acids: CASSYWDRATNEKLFF. The CDR3 DNA sequence: TGTGCCAGCAGTTACTGGGACAGGGCGACGAATGAAAAACTGTTTTTT.

This clone was detected only once. The rearrangement uses TRBV5-1 and TRBJ2-5; 7 nucleotides align to TRBD2. The CDR3 consists of 14 residues. Trimming cost V 2 bases and J 4 bases; bases outside gene matches: 5. Germline V gene lookup returns CDR1 SGHRS and CDR2 YFSETQ. CDR3 in amino acids: CASSLGSGGETQYF. The CDR3 nucleotides read TGCGCCAGCAGCTTAGGCTCGGGGGGAGAGACCCAGTACTTC.

This clone was seen a single time. The rearrangement uses TRBV4-2 and TRBJ2-1; TRBD2 aligns across 15 bases. The junction had 6 bases not matched to a gene; V was cut back by 3 bases and J by 9 bases. CDR1 is LGHNA and CDR2 is YNFKEQ in the germline V gene. The CDR3 consists of 16 residues. CDR3: CASSQGLAGGGSEQFF. The CDR3 region has the DNA TGTGCCAGCAGCCAGGGACTAGCGGGAGGAGGTAGTGAGCAGTTCTTC.

The J gene is TRBJ2-4, the V gene TRBV9, with 9 bases identical to TRBD1. V was pared by 3 bases and J by 0 bases, with 7 bases of the junction left unmatched. Germline CDR1 and CDR2: SGDLS and YYNGEE. This CDR3 has 17 amino acids. The CDR3 is CASSEDRGSLAKNIQYF. The CDR3 DNA sequence: TGTGCCAGCAGCGAGGACAGGGGTTCCCTAGCCAAAAACATTCAGTACTTC.